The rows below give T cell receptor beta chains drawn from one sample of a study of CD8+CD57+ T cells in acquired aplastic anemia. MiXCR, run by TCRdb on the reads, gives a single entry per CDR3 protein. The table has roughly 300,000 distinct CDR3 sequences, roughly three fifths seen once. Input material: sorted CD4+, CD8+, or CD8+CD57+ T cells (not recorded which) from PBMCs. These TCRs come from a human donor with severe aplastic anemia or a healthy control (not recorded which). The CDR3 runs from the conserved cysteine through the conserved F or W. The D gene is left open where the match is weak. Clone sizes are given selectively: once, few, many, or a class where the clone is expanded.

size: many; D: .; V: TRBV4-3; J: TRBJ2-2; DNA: TGCGCCAGCAGCCAAGTGGGCAGCACCGGGGAGCTGTTTTTT; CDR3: CASSQVGSTGELFF
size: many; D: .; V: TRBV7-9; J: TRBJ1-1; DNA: TGTGCCAGCAGCTCGACAGGAGAGAACACTGAAGCTTTCTTT; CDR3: CASSSTGENTEAFF
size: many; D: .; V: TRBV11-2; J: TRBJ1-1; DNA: TGTGCCAGCAGCCGGTTGGGCACTGAAGCTTTCTTT; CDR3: CASSRLGTEAFF
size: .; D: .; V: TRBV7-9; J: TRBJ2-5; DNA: TGTGCCAGCAGCCAGGTCTATGCAATTGGAGAGACCCAGTACTTC; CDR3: CASSQVYAIGETQYF
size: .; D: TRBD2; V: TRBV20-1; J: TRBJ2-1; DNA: TGCAGTGCTAGAGATCTAGCGGGAGGGCCCGGCTCCTACAATGAGCAGTTCTTC; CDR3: CSARDLAGGPGSYNEQFF
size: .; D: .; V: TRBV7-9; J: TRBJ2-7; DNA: TGTGCCGCGCAGGGGCGACTCTACGAGCAGTACTTC; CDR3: CAAQGRLYEQYF
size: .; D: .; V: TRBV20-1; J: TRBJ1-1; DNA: TGCAGTGCTGGGACGGACACTGAAGCTTTCTTT; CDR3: CSAGTDTEAFF
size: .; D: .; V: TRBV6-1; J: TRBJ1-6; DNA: TGTGCCAGCACGTCAGGGCTCGGTTCACCTCTCCACTTT; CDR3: CASTSGLGSPLHF
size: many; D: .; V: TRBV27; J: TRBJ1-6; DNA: TGTGCCAGCAGTTTCCAGGGCAGGGAGGGTTCACCCCTCCACTTT; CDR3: CASSFQGREGSPLHF
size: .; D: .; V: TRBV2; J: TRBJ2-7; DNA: TGTGCCAGCAGGGACAACGCCTACGAGCAGTACTTC; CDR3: CASRDNAYEQYF
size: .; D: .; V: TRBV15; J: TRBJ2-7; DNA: TGTGCCACCAGCAGAGATAATGAGGGAATGTACGAGCAGTACTTC; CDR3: CATSRDNEGMYEQYF
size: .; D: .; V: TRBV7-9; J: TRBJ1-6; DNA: TGTGCCAGCAGCTTTGGCTCACAGTCTCCGTTGGGGAATTCACCCCTCCACTTT; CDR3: CASSFGSQSPLGNSPLHF
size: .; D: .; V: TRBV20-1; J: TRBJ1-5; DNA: TGCAGTGCTAGCAGGATGCTTGACTCGGGTAGCAATCAGCCCCAGCATTTT; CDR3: CSASRMLDSGSNQPQHF
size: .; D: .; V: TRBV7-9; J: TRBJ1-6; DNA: TGTGCCAGCAGCATAAACGATTCACCCCTCCACTTT; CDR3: CASSINDSPLHF
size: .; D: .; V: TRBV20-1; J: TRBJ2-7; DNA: TGCAGTGCAAGATTAAAGGACTACGAGCAGTACTTC; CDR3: CSARLKDYEQYF
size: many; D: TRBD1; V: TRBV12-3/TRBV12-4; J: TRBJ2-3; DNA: TGTGCCAGCAGTCCTCCGGGACAGGGGCGGTCAGATACGCAGTATTTT; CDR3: CASSPPGQGRSDTQYF
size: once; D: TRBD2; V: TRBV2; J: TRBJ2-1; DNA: TGTGCCAGCAGCGATAGCGGGAGTGTCGGTGAGCAGTTCTTC; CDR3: CASSDSGSVGEQFF
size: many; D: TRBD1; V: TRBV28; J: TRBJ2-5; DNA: TGTGCCAGCAGCGTACAGGGGGTCCAAGAGACCCAGTACTTC; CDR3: CASSVQGVQETQYF
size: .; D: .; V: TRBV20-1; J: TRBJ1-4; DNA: TGCAGTGCTAAGGACACCAAGGAAGGTGAAAAACTGTTTTTT; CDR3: CSAKDTKEGEKLFF
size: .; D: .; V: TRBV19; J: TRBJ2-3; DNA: TGTGCCAGTAGTTCCTTAGGAAATATTGAGCAGTATTTT; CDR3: CASSSLGNIEQYF
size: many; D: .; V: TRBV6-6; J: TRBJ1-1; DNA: TGTGCCAGCAGTTACTCTAGGGGTGGAAACACTGAAGCTTTCTTT; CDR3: CASSYSRGGNTEAFF
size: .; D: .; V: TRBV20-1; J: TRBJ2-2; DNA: .; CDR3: CSARDFGPGELFF
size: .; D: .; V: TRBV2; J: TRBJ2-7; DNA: TGTGCCAGCAGTGAAGGGCACCTTGACTACGAGCAGTACTTC; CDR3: CASSEGHLDYEQYF
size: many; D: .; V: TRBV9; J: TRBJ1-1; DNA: TGTGCCAGCAGCCCAGCCCACAGGCCGAACACTGAAGCTTTCTTT; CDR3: CASSPAHRPNTEAFF
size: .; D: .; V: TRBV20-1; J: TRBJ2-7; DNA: TGCAGTGCTAGTGAAAGATACTACGAGCAGTACTTC; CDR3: CSASERYYEQYF
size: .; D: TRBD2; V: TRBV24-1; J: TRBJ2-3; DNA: TGTGCCACCAGTGATTTATCGGCTAGCGGGGGGGGCACAGATACGCAGTATTTT; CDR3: CATSDLSASGGGTDTQYF
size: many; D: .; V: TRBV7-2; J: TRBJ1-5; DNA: TGTGCCAGCAGCTTAGCGGGCGCGAATCAGCCCCAGCATTTT; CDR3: CASSLAGANQPQHF
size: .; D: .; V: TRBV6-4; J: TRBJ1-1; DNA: TGTGCCAGCAGAGGAACAGGGAACACTGAAGCTTTCTTT; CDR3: CASRGTGNTEAFF
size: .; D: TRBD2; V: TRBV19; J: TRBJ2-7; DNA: TGTGCCAGTAGTATAAATCGAGCGGGAGGGCCCTACGAGCAGTACTTC; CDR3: CASSINRAGGPYEQYF
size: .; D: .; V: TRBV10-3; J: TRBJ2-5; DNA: TGTGCCATCAGTGGGGGTGGGGAAGAGACCCAGTACTTC; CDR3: CAISGGGEETQYF
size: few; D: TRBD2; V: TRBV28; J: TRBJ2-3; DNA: TGTGCCAGCAGTTCCCCGGGGGGAGGCGGCACAGATACGCAGTATTTT; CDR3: CASSSPGGGGTDTQYF
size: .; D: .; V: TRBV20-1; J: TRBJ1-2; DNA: TGCAGTCCAAGGAGGGGGACCTATGGCTACACCTTC; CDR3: CSPRRGTYGYTF
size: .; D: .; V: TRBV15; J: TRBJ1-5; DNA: TGTGCCACCAGCAGAGCGGCCCCGAATCAGCCCCAGCATTTT; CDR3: CATSRAAPNQPQHF
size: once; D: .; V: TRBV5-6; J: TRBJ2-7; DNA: TGTGCCAGCAGTAAGGACTACTCCTACGAGCAGTACTTC; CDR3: CASSKDYSYEQYF
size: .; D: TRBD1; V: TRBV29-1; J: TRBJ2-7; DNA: TGCAGCGTTGTGGAAGGGGCAGGGGGAGAGCAGTACTTC; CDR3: CSVVEGAGGEQYF
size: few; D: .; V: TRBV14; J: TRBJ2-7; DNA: TGTGCCAGCAGCCAAAGATTAGGGACTGCGCTGGACGAGCAGTACTTC; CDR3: CASSQRLGTALDEQYF
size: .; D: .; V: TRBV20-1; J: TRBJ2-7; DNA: TGCAGTGCTCAACCCGATCGGAGCTACGAGCAGTACTTC; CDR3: CSAQPDRSYEQYF
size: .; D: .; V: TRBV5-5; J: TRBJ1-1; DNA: .; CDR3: CASSSVSRDATNFGPGTNTEAFF
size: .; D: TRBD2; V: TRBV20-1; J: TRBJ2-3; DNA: TGCAGTGCTAGAGCAATGGGACTAGCTGCAGATACGCAGTATTTT; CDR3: CSARAMGLAADTQYF
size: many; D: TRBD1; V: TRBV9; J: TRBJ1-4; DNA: TGTGCCAGCAGCGTCACGACAGGGATGGAAGAAAAACTGTTTTTT; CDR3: CASSVTTGMEEKLFF
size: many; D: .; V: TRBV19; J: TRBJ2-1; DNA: TGTGCCAGTAGTCCAGAACTATTCGTTGGCTACAATGAGCAGTTCTTC; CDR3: CASSPELFVGYNEQFF
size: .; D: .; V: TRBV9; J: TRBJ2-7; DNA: TGTGCCAGCAGCGGGGGTAGGCAGTACTTC; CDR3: CASSGGRQYF
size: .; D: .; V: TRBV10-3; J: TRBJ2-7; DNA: TGTGCCATCAGCCCAGGGTATTACGAGCAGTACTTC; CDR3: CAISPGYYEQYF
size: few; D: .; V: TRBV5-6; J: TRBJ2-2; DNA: TGTGCCAGCAGCTTGAATATAGGTCGGACCGGGGAGCTGTTTTTT; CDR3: CASSLNIGRTGELFF
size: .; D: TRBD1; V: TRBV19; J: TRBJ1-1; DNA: TGTGCCAGTAGTATTCCCCGACAGGGGAACACTGAAGCTTTCTTT; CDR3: CASSIPRQGNTEAFF
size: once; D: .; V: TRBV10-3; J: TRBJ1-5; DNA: TGTGCCGTCAGTGCGGGGACCGAGGATCAGCCCCAGCACTTT; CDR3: CAVSAGTEDQPQHF
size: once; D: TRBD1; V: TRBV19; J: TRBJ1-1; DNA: TGTGCCAGTAGAACCCCTACTGGACAGGGAGTTAAAGCTTTCTTT; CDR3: CASRTPTGQGVKAFF
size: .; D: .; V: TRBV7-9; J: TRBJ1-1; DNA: TGTGCTAGCAGCATGACAAGGACCACTGAAGCTTTCTTT; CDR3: CASSMTRTTEAFF
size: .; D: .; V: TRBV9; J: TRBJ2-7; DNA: TGTGCCAGCAGCGTAGCTGCGGGCCCGGGGATATACGAGCAGTACTTC; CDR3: CASSVAAGPGIYEQYF
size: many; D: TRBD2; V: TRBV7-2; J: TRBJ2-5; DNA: TGTGCCAGCAGCTTAGATTTTGGGACTAGCGGGGGGGGCCGTGAGACCCAGTACTTC; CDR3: CASSLDFGTSGGGRETQYF
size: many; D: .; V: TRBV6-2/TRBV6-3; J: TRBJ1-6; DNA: TGTGCCAGCAGGGTACGGGACTATAATTCACCCCTCCACTTT; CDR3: CASRVRDYNSPLHF
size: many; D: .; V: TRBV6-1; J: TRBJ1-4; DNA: TGTGCCAGCACCAAATGGACCCCTTCGTCGGAAAAACTGTTTTTT; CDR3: CASTKWTPSSEKLFF
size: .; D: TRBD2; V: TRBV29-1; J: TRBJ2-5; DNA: TGCAGCGTTGCTGGTCGAGGGGAGGGGGAGACCCAGTACTTC; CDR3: CSVAGRGEGETQYF
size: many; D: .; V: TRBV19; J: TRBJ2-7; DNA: TGTGCCAGTAGTATAGATAAACCAGGGTACGAGCAGTACTTC; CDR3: CASSIDKPGYEQYF
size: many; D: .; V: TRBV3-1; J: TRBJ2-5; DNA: TGTGCCAGCAGCCCGGACAGTCAGACCCAGTACTTC; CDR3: CASSPDSQTQYF
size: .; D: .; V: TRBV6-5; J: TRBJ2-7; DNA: TGTGCCAGCAGTTACCGGGAGGAGCAGTACTTC; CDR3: CASSYREEQYF
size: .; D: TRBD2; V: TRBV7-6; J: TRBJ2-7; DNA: TGTGCCAGCAGCAGCGGACTAGCTGTTTTTGTGGAGCAGTACTTC; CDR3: CASSSGLAVFVEQYF